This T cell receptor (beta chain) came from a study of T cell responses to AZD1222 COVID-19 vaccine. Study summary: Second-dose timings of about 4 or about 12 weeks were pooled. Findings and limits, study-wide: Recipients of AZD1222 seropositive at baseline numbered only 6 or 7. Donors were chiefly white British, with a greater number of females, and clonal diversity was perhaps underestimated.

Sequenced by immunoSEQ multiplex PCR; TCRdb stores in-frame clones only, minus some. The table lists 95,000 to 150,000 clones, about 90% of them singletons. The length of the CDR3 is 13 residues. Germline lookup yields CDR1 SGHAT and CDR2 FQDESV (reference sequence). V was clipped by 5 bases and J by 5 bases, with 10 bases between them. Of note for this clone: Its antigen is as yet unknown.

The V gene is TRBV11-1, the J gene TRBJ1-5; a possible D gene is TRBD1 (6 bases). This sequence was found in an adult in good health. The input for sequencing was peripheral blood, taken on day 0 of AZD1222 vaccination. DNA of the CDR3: TGTGCCAGCAGCCGGGACATTCATCAGCCCCAGCATTTT. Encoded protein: CASSRDIHQPQHF.